These 2 T cell receptor beta chains came from one sample sequenced in a study of T cells in Graves' hyperthyroidism and ophthalmopathy. RNA transcripts yielded amplified TCR beta CDR3 regions. Researchers ran a first-round RT-PCR on the TCR CDR3 using the HTBI primer set. TCRdb fed the multiplex PCR reads into MiXCR, producing one record per CDR3 protein. The sample has roughly 640,000 distinct CDR3 sequences, roughly a sixth seen once; the top ten hold about 3.5%. Sequenced: blood. The receptors here all came from a woman aged 40 to 49 with Graves' ophthalmopathy.

This clonotype was seen many times. The chain employs TRBV5-8 and TRBJ1-1; 9 nucleotides agree with TRBD1. The CDR3 runs 16 residues. The V segment lost 4 bases and the J segment 4 bases; nucleotides outside the gene matches: 11. Per the germline V gene, CDR1 is SGHTS and CDR2 is YDEGEE. CDR3 amino acids: CASSQDRGRRSTEAFF. CDR3 bases: TGTGCCAGCAGCCAAGACAGGGGGAGAAGGAGCACTGAAGCTTTCTTT.

This clonotype occurred many times. This chain joins TRBV2 and TRBJ1-4; TRBD1 agrees at 7 bases. CDR1 is SNHLY, CDR2 FYNNEI, per germline. V lost 6 bases to trimming and J lost 3 bases; unmatched junction nucleotides: 4. This CDR3 has 14 amino acids. CDR3 sequence: CASRGDSSNEKLFF. In nucleotides, the CDR3 is TGTGCCAGCAGAGGGGACAGCTCTAATGAAAAACTGTTTTTT.